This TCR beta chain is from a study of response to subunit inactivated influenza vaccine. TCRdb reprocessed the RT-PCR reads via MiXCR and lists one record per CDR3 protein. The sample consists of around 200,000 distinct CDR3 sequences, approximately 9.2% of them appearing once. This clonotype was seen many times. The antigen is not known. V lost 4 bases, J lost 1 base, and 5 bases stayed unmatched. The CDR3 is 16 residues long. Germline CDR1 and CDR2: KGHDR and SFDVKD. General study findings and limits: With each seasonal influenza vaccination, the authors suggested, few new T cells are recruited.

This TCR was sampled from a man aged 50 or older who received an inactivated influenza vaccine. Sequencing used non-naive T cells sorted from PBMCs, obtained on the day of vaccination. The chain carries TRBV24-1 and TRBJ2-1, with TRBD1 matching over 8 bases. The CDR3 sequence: CATSDATGGSYNEQFF. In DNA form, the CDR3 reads TGTGCCACCAGTGACGCAACAGGGGGATCCTACAATGAGCAGTTCTTC.